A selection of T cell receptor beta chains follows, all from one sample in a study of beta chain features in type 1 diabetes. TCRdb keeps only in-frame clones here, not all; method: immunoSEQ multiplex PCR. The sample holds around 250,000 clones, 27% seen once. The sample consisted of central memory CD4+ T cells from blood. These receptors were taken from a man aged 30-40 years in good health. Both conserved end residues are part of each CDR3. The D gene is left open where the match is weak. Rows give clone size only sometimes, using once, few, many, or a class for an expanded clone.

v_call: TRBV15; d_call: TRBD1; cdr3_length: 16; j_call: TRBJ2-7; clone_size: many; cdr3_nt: TGTGCCACCAGCAGAGATCCGGGACAGAGTTCCTACGAGCAGTACTTC; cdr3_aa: CATSRDPGQSSYEQYF
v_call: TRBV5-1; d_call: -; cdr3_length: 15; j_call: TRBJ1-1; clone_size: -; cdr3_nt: TGCGCCAGCAGCTTCAGGCCGGGGGCGAACACTGAAGCTTTCTTT; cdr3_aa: CASSFRPGANTEAFF
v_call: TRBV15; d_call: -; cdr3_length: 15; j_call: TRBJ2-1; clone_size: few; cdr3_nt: TGTGCCACCAGCAAAGGACCGAGCTCCTACAATGAGCAGTTCTTC; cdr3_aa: CATSKGPSSYNEQFF
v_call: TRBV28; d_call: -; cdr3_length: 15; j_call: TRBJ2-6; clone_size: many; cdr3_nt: TGTGCCAGCTTTCCGGAAACTTCTGGGGCCAACGTCCTGACTTTC; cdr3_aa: CASFPETSGANVLTF
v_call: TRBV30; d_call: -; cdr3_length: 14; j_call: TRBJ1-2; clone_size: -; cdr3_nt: TGTGCCTGGAGTGCCACAGGGTTGAGCTATGGCTACACCTTC; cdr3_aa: CAWSATGLSYGYTF
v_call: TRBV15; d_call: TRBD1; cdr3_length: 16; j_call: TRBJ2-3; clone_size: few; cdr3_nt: TGTGCCACCAGCAGAGGTGAAGGACAGGGAGCAGATACGCAGTATTTT; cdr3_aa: CATSRGEGQGADTQYF
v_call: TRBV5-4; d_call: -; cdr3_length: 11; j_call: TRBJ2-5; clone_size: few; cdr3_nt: TGTGCCAGCAACAACCAAGAGACCCAGTACTTC; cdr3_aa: CASNNQETQYF
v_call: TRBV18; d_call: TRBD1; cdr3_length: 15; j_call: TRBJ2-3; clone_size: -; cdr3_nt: TGTGCCAGCTCACCTCCGGGACAGGGCTCAGATACGCAGTATTTT; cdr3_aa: CASSPPGQGSDTQYF
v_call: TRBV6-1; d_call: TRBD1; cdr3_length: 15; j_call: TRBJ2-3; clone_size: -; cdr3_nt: TGTGCCAGCAGACCACCGGGACAGGGGGCCTTTACGCAGTATTTT; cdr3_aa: CASRPPGQGAFTQYF
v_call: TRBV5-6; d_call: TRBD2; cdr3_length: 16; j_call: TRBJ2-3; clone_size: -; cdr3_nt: TGTGCCAGCAGCTTCGATAGCGGGAGGGCCAGAGATACGCAGTATTTT; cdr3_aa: CASSFDSGRARDTQYF
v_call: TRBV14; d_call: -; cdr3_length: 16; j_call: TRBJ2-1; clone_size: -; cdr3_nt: TGTGCCAGCAGCCAGCGACTACGTAGCTCCTACAATGAGCAGTTCTTC; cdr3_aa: CASSQRLRSSYNEQFF
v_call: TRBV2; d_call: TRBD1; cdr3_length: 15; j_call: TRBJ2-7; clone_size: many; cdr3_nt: TGTGCCAGCAGTGAAAGGACAGGGAAATCCTACGAGCAGTACTTC; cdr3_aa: CASSERTGKSYEQYF
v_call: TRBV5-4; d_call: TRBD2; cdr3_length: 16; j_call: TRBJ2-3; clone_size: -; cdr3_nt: TGTGCCAGCAGCGATCCCGGGACTAGCGGGGTTTATACGCAGTATTTT; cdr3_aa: CASSDPGTSGVYTQYF
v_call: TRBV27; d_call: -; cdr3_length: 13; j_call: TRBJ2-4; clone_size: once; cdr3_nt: TGTGCCAGCAGTTTATGGCCAGGAAACATTCAGTACTTC; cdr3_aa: CASSLWPGNIQYF
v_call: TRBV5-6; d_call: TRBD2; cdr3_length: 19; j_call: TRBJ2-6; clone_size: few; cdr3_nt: TGTGCCAGCAGCTTCCCGGGACTAGCGGGACAGGCTGGGGCCAACGTCCTGACTTTC; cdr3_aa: CASSFPGLAGQAGANVLTF
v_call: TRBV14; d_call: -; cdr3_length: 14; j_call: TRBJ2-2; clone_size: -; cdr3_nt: TGTGCCAGCAGCCAGGGCCACGACTACGGGGAGCTGTTTTTT; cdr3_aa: CASSQGHDYGELFF
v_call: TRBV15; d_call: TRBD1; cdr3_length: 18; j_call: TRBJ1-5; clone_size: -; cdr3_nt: TGTGCCACCAGCAGGGCGCGGGACAGGGGCCCTGGCAATCAGCCCCAGCATTTT; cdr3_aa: CATSRARDRGPGNQPQHF
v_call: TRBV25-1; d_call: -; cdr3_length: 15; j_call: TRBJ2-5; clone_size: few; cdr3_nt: TGTGCCAGCAGTGAATCGCGGCTGTACCAAGAGACCCAGTACTTC; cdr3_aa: CASSESRLYQETQYF
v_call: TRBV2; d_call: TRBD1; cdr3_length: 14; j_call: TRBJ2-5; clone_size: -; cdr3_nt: TGTGCCAGCAGTAGAGACAGGGGCCTTGGGACCCAGTACTTC; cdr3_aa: CASSRDRGLGTQYF
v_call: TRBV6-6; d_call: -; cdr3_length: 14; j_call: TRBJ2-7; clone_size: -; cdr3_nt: TGTGCCAGCAGCCAGGGGCGAGGAGGCTACGAGCAGTACTTC; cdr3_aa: CASSQGRGGYEQYF
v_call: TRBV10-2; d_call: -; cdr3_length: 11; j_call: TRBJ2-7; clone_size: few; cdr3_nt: TGCGCCAGCAGAGGGTGGGACGAGCAGTACTTC; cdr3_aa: CASRGWDEQYF
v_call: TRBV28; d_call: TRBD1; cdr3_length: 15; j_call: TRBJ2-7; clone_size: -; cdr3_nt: TGTGCCAGCAGTTTAGGACAGGGGATTACCTACGAGCAGTACTTC; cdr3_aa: CASSLGQGITYEQYF
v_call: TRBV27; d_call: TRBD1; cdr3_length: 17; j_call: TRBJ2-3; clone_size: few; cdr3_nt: TGTGCCAGCAGTGGGGACAGGTGGGACCAAAGCACAGATACGCAGTATTTT; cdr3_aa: CASSGDRWDQSTDTQYF